One sample yielded the 11 T cell receptor beta chains listed below, sequenced in a study of blood T cell repertoires in COVID-19. Libraries were prepared by immunoSEQ multiplex PCR; TCRdb keeps only in-frame clonotypes and omits some of them. The table includes fewer than 350,000 clones, approximately 89% detected once. The specimen was peripheral blood. The receptors were sampled from a woman younger than 45 with COVID-19, enrolled during active disease.

This chain uses TRBV4-2 with TRBJ2-2; D may be TRBD2 (5 bases). Germline V gene data show CDR1 as LGHNA and CDR2 as YNFKEQ. V was cut by 6 bases and J by 2 bases, with 10 bases left in between. The CDR3 covers 14 residues. As DNA, the CDR3 is TGTGCCAGCAGTGCTAGCCCAAACACCGGGGAGCTGTTTTTT. Encoded protein: CASSASPNTGELFF.

In regard to this clone: Within the sample, other DNA sequences also encode this same CDR3. The V call is TRBV11-3, the J call TRBJ2-3; D not resolved. V lost 1 base, J lost 0 bases, and 5 bases lay in between. This CDR3 has 14 residues. The germline V gene has CDR1 SGHNT and CDR2 YENEEA. For the CDR3, the DNA is TGTGCCAGCAGCTTAGTGCAGAGCACAGATACGCAGTATTTT. This gives the protein CASSLVQSTDTQYF.

As DNA, the CDR3 is TGTGCCAGCAGTAGGGACATAGAGAACACTGAAGCTTTCTTT. Translating it yields CASSRDIENTEAFF. V is TRBV6-4 and J is TRBJ1-1; D may be TRBD1 (6 bases). Looked up from germline, CDR1 is MRHNA and CDR2 is SNTAGT. The V and J ends lost 5 bases and 1 base respectively, with 11 bases between them. The CDR3 extends over 14 amino acids.

The CDR3, as DNA: TGTGCTAGTGGTTCGAACAGGGACTACGAGCAGTACTTC. Its protein is CASGSNRDYEQYF. This chain links TRBV12-5 with TRBJ2-7, with TRBD1 as a possible D gene (6 bases). Trimming removed 4 bases from V and 3 bases from J, with 10 bases in between. The CDR3 contains 13 residues. CDR1 and CDR2 (germline): LGHNT, FRNRAP.

The rearrangement joins TRBV11-2 to TRBJ2-5; TRBD2 aligns across 7 bases. Germline V gene sequence: CDR1 SGHAT, CDR2 FQNNGV. The CDR3 is made up of 14 amino acids. The trim removed 1 base at V and 4 bases at J, leaving 3 bases unmatched. Written as DNA, the CDR3 is TGTGCCAGCAGCTTAGGGGGAGGGCTAGAGACCCAGTACTTC. Its translation: CASSLGGGLETQYF.

V is TRBV4-1 and J is TRBJ1-6; D remains unclear. The V end was cut by 1 base, the J end by 11 bases, with 9 bases between. Germline V gene lookup returns CDR1 MGHRA and CDR2 YSYEKL. This CDR3 has 13 amino acids. The CDR3 reads CASSQVAAPPLHF. The CDR3 DNA sequence: TGCGCCAGCAGCCAAGTCGCGGCTCCACCCCTCCACTTT.

This clone was observed a few times. V is TRBV11-2 and J is TRBJ1-4; TRBD1 is a possible D gene (5 bases). Germline CDR1 SGHAT, CDR2 FQNNGV. The CDR3 has 14 residues. With 0 bases removed from V and 7 bases from J, the gap between germline ends came to 9 bases. This chain's CDR3 is CASSLDRAVEKLFF. For the CDR3, the DNA is TGTGCCAGCAGCTTAGACAGGGCGGTTGAAAAACTGTTTTTT.

V usage is TRBV6-7 and J usage is TRBJ2-2, with 9 bases that match TRBD2. TRBV6-7 is noted as an ORF with a role that remains uncertain. This CDR3 region has 16 residues. Trimming cost V 2 bases and J 6 bases; bases outside gene matches: 7. CDR3 nucleotides: TGTGCCAGCAGTTACCCCCAGCGGGGGGTGGCCGGGGAGCTGTTTTTT. Amino acids: CASSYPQRGVAGELFF.

The chain recombines TRBV11-2 with TRBJ1-1; no firm D call. V was pared by 1 base and J by 1 base, with 13 bases between. The CDR3 has 16 amino acids. Looked up from germline, CDR1 is SGHAT and CDR2 is FQNNGV. The CDR3 coding sequence is TGTGCCAGCAGCTTAGTCTTGAGTAGGAGGAACACTGAAGCTTTCTTT. Translated, it gives CASSLVLSRRNTEAFF.

The V and J genes are TRBV28 and TRBJ2-5; 10 nucleotides align to TRBD1. The V and J ends lost 6 bases and 2 bases, in that order; junction bases with no gene match: 6. The CDR3 totals 15 residues. CDR1 is MDHEN and CDR2 is SYDVKM in the germline V gene. CDR3 bases: TGTGCCAGCAGGGCGGGGACAGGGGTGCAAGAGACCCAGTACTTC. Translation: CASRAGTGVQETQYF.

The V and J genes are TRBV4-2 and TRBJ1-4, with 8 bases matching TRBD1. Germline V CDR1 and CDR2: LGHNA, YNFKEQ. Germline trimming cut 0 bases from V and 7 bases from J; bases unmatched to any gene: 4. The CDR3 runs to 15 residues. As DNA, the CDR3 is TGTGCCAGCAGCCAAGATCAGGGGGCACGTGAAAAACTGTTTTTT. Encoded protein: CASSQDQGAREKLFF.